This T cell receptor (beta chain) appears in the sequencing data of a study of blood T cell repertoires in COVID-19. Germline CDR1 and CDR2: LGHDT and YNNKEL (reference sequence). The CDR3 covers 16 residues. The V segment lost 0 bases and the J segment 7 bases; nucleotides outside the gene matches: 10. This table comes from immunoSEQ multiplex PCR, and its TCRdb copy is limited to in-frame clones, with some not included. The sample lists some 71,000 clones, 80% to 90% occurring once. This receptor was taken from a woman aged 50 to 60 with acute or convalescent COVID-19. This rearrangement joins TRBV3-1 (or the pseudogene TRBV3-2) to TRBJ1-1; TRBD1 matches 8 bases. What was sequenced was peripheral blood. The CDR3 protein is CASSQDTRQGLFEAFF. In DNA form, the CDR3 reads TGTGCCAGCAGCCAAGATACCAGACAGGGGCTGTTTGAAGCTTTCTTT.